Below, one T cell receptor (beta chain) is given with its context. Its target is unknown. The PCR employed 60 Vbeta primers together with 13 Jbeta primers. The repertoire was sequenced with immunoSEQ multiplex PCR; TCRdb's copy has only in-frame clones and lacks some. The table records about 190,000 clones, roughly 77% of them present only once. Healthy donors of bone marrow made up the group. The sample originates from a study of cytomegalovirus exposure and HLA in healthy donors. On the study more broadly: One earlier analysis, a look at about 179 million T cells, found about 100 million unique TCR beta sequences. General study findings and limits: Follow-up analysis found HLA locus-dependent TCR association rates, highest for DRB1 and lowest for HLA-C. In a later analysis, productive TCRs from donors in an Asian-associated ancestry cluster reportedly carried fewer N-insertions than the cohort mean.

The CDR3 totals 11 residues. This TCR came from a woman aged 25-40 years in good health and CMV-seropositive. This chain links TRBV21-1 with TRBJ2-7; TRBD2 is the table's D call and was not checked against the DNA. TRBV21-1 is tagged as a pseudogene. The sample taken for sequencing was PBMCs. This chain's CDR3 is CASSGVYEQYF. The CDR3 region has the DNA TGTGCCAGCAGCGGAGTGTACGAGCAGTACTTC.